Listed below are T cell receptor beta chains from one sample, sequenced in a study of cytomegalovirus exposure and HLA in healthy donors. Clones were read by immunoSEQ multiplex PCR, and TCRdb kept only the in-frame ones, dropping some. In the table there are 140,000 to 150,000 clones, approximately 94% of which are singletons. Sequencing was carried out using PBMCs. These receptors were obtained from a man younger than 30 in good health and CMV-seropositive. The CDR3 runs from the conserved cysteine through the conserved F or W. The order of the fields is V gene, clone size, J gene, D gene, CDR3 DNA, CDR3 protein. The D gene is left open where the match is weak. Rows give clone size only sometimes, using once, few, many, or a class for an expanded clone.

v_call: TRBV29-1
clone_size: NA
j_call: TRBJ2-7
d_call: NA
cdr3_nt: TGCAGCGCCGGACCGGGGAAATCCGGCGAGCAGTACTTC
cdr3_aa: CSAGPGKSGEQYF

v_call: TRBV30
clone_size: NA
j_call: TRBJ1-2
d_call: NA
cdr3_nt: TGTGCCTGGAGTGTACTTTCTTTCTATGGCTACACCTTC
cdr3_aa: CAWSVLSFYGYTF

v_call: TRBV5-6
clone_size: NA
j_call: TRBJ2-1
d_call: TRBD2
cdr3_nt: TGTGCCAGCAGCGTAGAAGGAGCGGGATACAATGAGCAGTTCTTC
cdr3_aa: CASSVEGAGYNEQFF

v_call: TRBV30
clone_size: NA
j_call: TRBJ2-7
d_call: TRBD2
cdr3_nt: TGTGCCTGGAGGGTAGCGGGAGGTTCCTACGAGCAGTACTTC
cdr3_aa: CAWRVAGGSYEQYF

v_call: TRBV19
clone_size: NA
j_call: TRBJ2-7
d_call: TRBD2
cdr3_nt: TGTGCCAGTAGTCCCCTAGCGGGAGCACGTGAGCAGTACTTC
cdr3_aa: CASSPLAGAREQYF

v_call: TRBV28
clone_size: NA
j_call: TRBJ1-2
d_call: TRBD1
cdr3_nt: TGTGCCAGCCGCCGGGACAGGGGGCTTTTTGGCTACACCTTC
cdr3_aa: CASRRDRGLFGYTF

v_call: TRBV11-3
clone_size: NA
j_call: TRBJ1-1
d_call: TRBD1
cdr3_nt: TGTGCCAGCAGCTCGGGGACAGGAAAGGTCACTGAAGCTTTCTTT
cdr3_aa: CASSSGTGKVTEAFF

v_call: TRBV13
clone_size: NA
j_call: TRBJ2-7
d_call: NA
cdr3_nt: TGTGCCAGCAGCTTAGGGGACAACTCCTACGAGCAGTACTTC
cdr3_aa: CASSLGDNSYEQYF

v_call: TRBV7-9
clone_size: NA
j_call: TRBJ1-5
d_call: TRBD1
cdr3_nt: TGTGCCAGCAGCTACTGGGGCGGGACAGGGAGCAATCAGCCCCAGCATTTT
cdr3_aa: CASSYWGGTGSNQPQHF

v_call: TRBV5-6
clone_size: NA
j_call: TRBJ1-2
d_call: TRBD1
cdr3_nt: TGTGCCAGCAGCTTGAATGGAGGGGGCTTGGGTGGCTACACCTTC
cdr3_aa: CASSLNGGGLGGYTF

v_call: TRBV5-3
clone_size: NA
j_call: TRBJ2-1
d_call: TRBD2
cdr3_nt: TGTGCCAGACGGCAGGGCCGGGGGGACTCCTACAATGAGCAGTTCTTC
cdr3_aa: CARRQGRGDSYNEQFF

v_call: TRBV7-2
clone_size: once
j_call: TRBJ1-2
d_call: TRBD1
cdr3_nt: TGTGCCAGCAGCTTATACGCCGGGACAGGGGGAGACTATGGCTACACCTTC
cdr3_aa: CASSLYAGTGGDYGYTF

v_call: TRBV4-1
clone_size: NA
j_call: TRBJ1-4
d_call: NA
cdr3_nt: TGCGCCAGCTACTCTCCCGGGAACAATGAAAAACTGTTTTTT
cdr3_aa: CASYSPGNNEKLFF

v_call: TRBV7-8
clone_size: NA
j_call: TRBJ2-3
d_call: NA
cdr3_nt: TGTGCCAGCACCCCCCGAGGGAAAGATACGCAGTATTTT
cdr3_aa: CASTPRGKDTQYF

v_call: TRBV4-2
clone_size: NA
j_call: TRBJ2-1
d_call: NA
cdr3_nt: TGTGCCAGCAGCCAAGGCGGAAGCTCCTACAATGAGCAGTTCTTC
cdr3_aa: CASSQGGSSYNEQFF

v_call: TRBV7-9
clone_size: NA
j_call: TRBJ2-3
d_call: NA
cdr3_nt: TGTGCCAGCAGCTTAGGCCAGGAGGGAGGAGGCACAGATACGCAGTATTTT
cdr3_aa: CASSLGQEGGGTDTQYF

v_call: TRBV28
clone_size: NA
j_call: TRBJ1-2
d_call: NA
cdr3_nt: TGTGCCAGCACCAAAAGGTTACAGCTCTATGGCTACACCTTC
cdr3_aa: CASTKRLQLYGYTF

v_call: TRBV29-1
clone_size: NA
j_call: TRBJ1-6
d_call: TRBD1
cdr3_nt: TGCAGCGTGGGGTCGACAGGGGGTTCACCCCTCCACTTT
cdr3_aa: CSVGSTGGSPLHF

v_call: TRBV28
clone_size: NA
j_call: TRBJ2-1
d_call: NA
cdr3_nt: TGTGCCAGCAGCCGAACTAGCTGGTCGGAGCAGTTCTTC
cdr3_aa: CASSRTSWSEQFF

v_call: TRBV4-1
clone_size: NA
j_call: TRBJ1-5
d_call: TRBD1
cdr3_nt: TGCGCCAGCAGCCCCAGGGACAGTGTTAACTTCAACCCCCAGCCCCAGCATTTT
cdr3_aa: CASSPRDSVNFNPQPQHF

v_call: TRBV2
clone_size: once
j_call: TRBJ2-3
d_call: TRBD2
cdr3_nt: TGTGCCAGCAGGGGTGGGACTAGCGGTCTTTACACAGATACGCAGTATTTT
cdr3_aa: CASRGGTSGLYTDTQYF

v_call: TRBV5-1
clone_size: NA
j_call: TRBJ1-3
d_call: NA
cdr3_nt: TGCGCCAGCAGCTTAAATCCCGGTGGAAACACCATATATTTT
cdr3_aa: CASSLNPGGNTIYF

v_call: TRBV2
clone_size: NA
j_call: TRBJ2-7
d_call: TRBD1
cdr3_nt: TGTGCCAGCAGTTGGGGGACAGGGGGCTACGAGCAGTACTTC
cdr3_aa: CASSWGTGGYEQYF

v_call: TRBV29-1
clone_size: NA
j_call: TRBJ2-5
d_call: TRBD1
cdr3_nt: TGCAGCGTTGGACAGGGGGCGGAAGAGACCCAGTACTTC
cdr3_aa: CSVGQGAEETQYF

v_call: TRBV5-1
clone_size: NA
j_call: TRBJ2-1
d_call: NA
cdr3_nt: TGCGCCAGCAGCTTGGGCGGGGAGTACAATGAGCAGTTCTTC
cdr3_aa: CASSLGGEYNEQFF

v_call: TRBV28
clone_size: once
j_call: TRBJ1-1
d_call: NA
cdr3_nt: TGTGCCAGCACCAAGAGACAGGTCACTGAAGCTTTCTTT
cdr3_aa: CASTKRQVTEAFF

v_call: TRBV6-1
clone_size: few
j_call: TRBJ2-7
d_call: NA
cdr3_nt: TGTGCCAGCAGTGAACTTTCAGGGTACGACGAGCAGTACTTC
cdr3_aa: CASSELSGYDEQYF

v_call: TRBV5-1
clone_size: NA
j_call: TRBJ1-2
d_call: TRBD1
cdr3_nt: TGCGCCAGCAGCTCAGACGGGACAGGCATCGGCTACACCTTC
cdr3_aa: CASSSDGTGIGYTF

v_call: TRBV29-1
clone_size: NA
j_call: TRBJ2-5
d_call: NA
cdr3_nt: TGCAGCGTTGGAAACGAGATCACAGAGACCCAGTACTTC
cdr3_aa: CSVGNEITETQYF

v_call: TRBV2
clone_size: NA
j_call: TRBJ2-5
d_call: TRBD2
cdr3_nt: TGTGCCAGCAGTGAAGAACTAGCGGTCCAAGAGACCCAGTACTTC
cdr3_aa: CASSEELAVQETQYF

v_call: TRBV29-1
clone_size: NA
j_call: TRBJ2-5
d_call: NA
cdr3_nt: TGCAGCGTTTCTCGGGTCCAAGAGACCCAGTACTTC
cdr3_aa: CSVSRVQETQYF

v_call: TRBV29-1
clone_size: NA
j_call: TRBJ2-1
d_call: TRBD2
cdr3_nt: TGCAGCGTTGAAGCGCGCGGGAGGGCAAATGAGCAGTTCTTC
cdr3_aa: CSVEARGRANEQFF

v_call: TRBV28
clone_size: NA
j_call: TRBJ1-2
d_call: NA
cdr3_nt: TGTGCCAGCAGTAGTCAGGGCTATGGCTACACCTTC
cdr3_aa: CASSSQGYGYTF

v_call: TRBV10-1
clone_size: NA
j_call: TRBJ1-4
d_call: NA
cdr3_nt: TGCGCCAGCAGTGACCCGTTTATGGGGCAAGCAACTAATGAAAAACTGTTTTTT
cdr3_aa: CASSDPFMGQATNEKLFF

v_call: TRBV7-9
clone_size: NA
j_call: TRBJ2-7
d_call: NA
cdr3_nt: TGTGCCAGCAGCCCGGGGACTGGCTACGAGCAGTACTTC
cdr3_aa: CASSPGTGYEQYF

v_call: TRBV28
clone_size: NA
j_call: TRBJ1-5
d_call: NA
cdr3_nt: TGTGCCAGCACCTTCAGGGGTTCACAGCCCCAGCATTTT
cdr3_aa: CASTFRGSQPQHF

v_call: TRBV10-3
clone_size: NA
j_call: TRBJ2-1
d_call: NA
cdr3_nt: TGTGCCATCAGTGGGGGGGACCCTTACAATGAGCAGTTCTTC
cdr3_aa: CAISGGDPYNEQFF

v_call: TRBV15
clone_size: few
j_call: TRBJ2-7
d_call: TRBD2
cdr3_nt: TGTGCCACCAGCCCCGTGCGGGGGGGTGAGCAGTACTTC
cdr3_aa: CATSPVRGGEQYF

v_call: TRBV27
clone_size: few
j_call: TRBJ2-7
d_call: TRBD2
cdr3_nt: TGTGCCAGCAGCTTTCTAACTAGCGGGAGCGCGTTGATTGGGCACGAGCAGTACTTC
cdr3_aa: CASSFLTSGSALIGHEQYF

v_call: TRBV2
clone_size: NA
j_call: TRBJ2-3
d_call: NA
cdr3_nt: TGTGCCAGCAAAGAGGGAGGGGGGACAGATACGCAGTATTTT
cdr3_aa: CASKEGGGTDTQYF

v_call: TRBV4-1
clone_size: NA
j_call: TRBJ2-7
d_call: TRBD2
cdr3_nt: TGCGCCAGCAGCGGGAGGGCCCTCTACGAGCAGTACTTC
cdr3_aa: CASSGRALYEQYF

v_call: TRBV9
clone_size: NA
j_call: TRBJ2-2
d_call: NA
cdr3_nt: TGTGCCAGCAGCGCCTTGTTCAGCACCGGGGAGCTGTTTTTT
cdr3_aa: CASSALFSTGELFF

v_call: TRBV11-3
clone_size: NA
j_call: TRBJ2-2
d_call: TRBD1
cdr3_nt: TGTGCCAGCAGCTCATGGGGACAGCCCGGGGAGCTGTTTTTT
cdr3_aa: CASSSWGQPGELFF

v_call: TRBV11-1
clone_size: once
j_call: TRBJ2-7
d_call: NA
cdr3_nt: TGTGCCAGCAGCACCCACCCCGGGGCCTACGAGCAGTACTTC
cdr3_aa: CASSTHPGAYEQYF

v_call: TRBV10-3
clone_size: NA
j_call: TRBJ1-2
d_call: NA
cdr3_nt: TGTGCCATCAGTGAGTGGAGGGGCTATGGCTACACCTTC
cdr3_aa: CAISEWRGYGYTF

v_call: TRBV19
clone_size: NA
j_call: TRBJ2-7
d_call: TRBD1
cdr3_nt: TGTGCCAGTAGTCGGACAGGAAGCTCCTACGAGCAGTACTTC
cdr3_aa: CASSRTGSSYEQYF

v_call: TRBV5-1
clone_size: once
j_call: TRBJ2-5
d_call: NA
cdr3_nt: TGCGCCAGCAGCTTGGTGCCTAGCCAAGAGACCCAGTACTTC
cdr3_aa: CASSLVPSQETQYF

v_call: TRBV2
clone_size: NA
j_call: TRBJ2-1
d_call: TRBD1
cdr3_nt: TGTGCCAGCAGCGGGACAGGCTGGCAGTTCTTC
cdr3_aa: CASSGTGWQFF

v_call: TRBV19
clone_size: NA
j_call: TRBJ2-7
d_call: TRBD2
cdr3_nt: TGTGCCAGTAGTATAGATCGGGGGACTAGCGAGCAGTACTTC
cdr3_aa: CASSIDRGTSEQYF

v_call: TRBV11-2
clone_size: NA
j_call: TRBJ2-5
d_call: NA
cdr3_nt: TGTGCCAGCAGCCTTTCTAAAGAGACCCAGTACTTC
cdr3_aa: CASSLSKETQYF

v_call: TRBV27
clone_size: NA
j_call: TRBJ1-1
d_call: NA
cdr3_nt: TGTGCCAGCAGTTTAAGTTTGACCGCGGGGGCAGCTTTCTTT
cdr3_aa: CASSLSLTAGAAFF

v_call: TRBV30
clone_size: NA
j_call: TRBJ2-2
d_call: TRBD2
cdr3_nt: TGTGCCTGGAGTAAGCCGGGACTAGCTTCCTTTGTTACCGGGGAGCTGTTTTTT
cdr3_aa: CAWSKPGLASFVTGELFF

v_call: TRBV28
clone_size: NA
j_call: TRBJ1-1
d_call: NA
cdr3_nt: TGTGCCAGCAGTTCCCCGGGACAGAACACTGAAGCTTTCTTT
cdr3_aa: CASSSPGQNTEAFF

v_call: TRBV27
clone_size: NA
j_call: TRBJ2-3
d_call: TRBD1
cdr3_nt: TGTGCCAGCCTTCCTATCGCAGGGGGCCGGACTACAGATACGCAGTATTTT
cdr3_aa: CASLPIAGGRTTDTQYF

v_call: TRBV25-1
clone_size: NA
j_call: TRBJ2-7
d_call: TRBD1
cdr3_nt: TGTGCCAGCAGTGACACAGGGGGCGGATACGAGCAGTACTTC
cdr3_aa: CASSDTGGGYEQYF